What follows are 12 T cell receptor beta chains derived from one specimen sequenced in a study of T cell repertoires in cytomegalovirus infection. TCRdb called the reads again in MiXCR, with one record for every CDR3 protein. The sample contains under 850,000 distinct CDR3 sequences, around a third of which appear only once. No antigens are known for them. Material: cultured PBMCs, obtained from culture after CMV antigen stimulation. These receptors all come from a human donor in good health (CMV status not recorded). Some clones in this sample may be carry-over from other donors' samples.

This chain joins TRBV19 and TRBJ2-3; D perhaps matches TRBD2 (5 bases). CDR1 is LNHDA, CDR2 SQIVND, per germline (reference sequence). This CDR3 has 13 residues. V gave up 3 bases and J gave up 5 bases, with 9 bases separating them. CDR3 bases: TGTGCCAGTAGTATGGCCCGGGGAGATACGCAGTATTTT. This codes for CASSMARGDTQYF.

This chain joins TRBV7-2 and TRBJ2-5; the match to TRBD1 covers 7 bases. CDR1 and CDR2 from the germline V gene are SGHTA and FQGNSA. Unmatched junction bases numbered 16, after V lost 5 bases and J lost 10 bases. The CDR3 is made up of 15 amino acids. The CDR3 loop is CASSISGTDNWGQYF. CDR3 coding DNA: TGTGCCAGCAGCATTTCCGGGACAGATAATTGGGGCCAGTACTTC.

The chain recombines TRBV3-1 with TRBJ2-1; no reliable D call. This CDR3 is built from 17 residues. From germline, CDR1 is LGHDT and CDR2 YNNKEL (reference sequence). Trimming pared 1 base from V and 3 bases from J, leaving 16 bases between. The CDR3 DNA follows: TGTGCCAGCAGCCAAGTGGCGCAGCAAAGGTTCTACAATGAGCAGTTCTTC. Its protein product is CASSQVAQQRFYNEQFF.

This clonotype was observed at least ten times. This chain uses TRBV7-2 with TRBJ2-5; the D gene is possibly TRBD1 (6 bases). The CDR3 is 16 amino acids. CDR1 is SGHTA and CDR2 is FQGNSA in the germline V gene. The V end lost 5 bases, the J end lost 2 bases, and 18 bases lay between the germline ends. CDR3 in amino acids: CASSVLGAGWQETQYF. CDR3 nucleotide sequence: TGTGCCAGCAGCGTCCTGGGGGCAGGTTGGCAAGAGACCCAGTACTTC.

This clonotype was recorded many times. The rearrangement joins TRBV7-2 to TRBJ2-3; 9 nucleotides agree with TRBD2. The germline gives CDR1 SGHTA, CDR2 FQGNSA. V dropped 4 bases and J dropped 0; count of bases not matched to a gene: 8. The CDR3 is 17 amino acids. The DNA of the CDR3 is TGTGCCAGCAGCTCACGGGCGGGGGGGCCGAGCACAGATACGCAGTATTTT. As protein: CASSSRAGGPSTDTQYF.

This clonotype turned up a few times. The CDR3 here is CASRGTTVNYGYTF. CDR3 nucleotide sequence: TGTGCCAGCAGGGGGACTACGGTAAACTATGGCTACACCTTC. The V gene is TRBV6-6, the J gene TRBJ1-2; D possibly corresponds to TRBD1 (5 bases). The CDR3 has 14 residues. V was shortened by 6 bases and J by 2 bases, with 13 bases between the two germline ends. The germline CDR1 and CDR2 sequences are MNHNY and SVGAGI (reference sequence).

This clonotype was found a few times. The chain employs TRBV27 and TRBJ2-1; D is possibly TRBD1 (7 bases). The germline gives CDR1 MNHEY, CDR2 SMNVEV (reference sequence). The CDR3 is 14 amino acids. V lost 5 bases, J lost 6 bases, and 14 bases lay in between. The CDR3 DNA sequence: TGTGCCAGCAGTCCCCCCAGGGGGGCCAATGAGCAGTTCTTC. Its protein product is CASSPPRGANEQFF.

The gene calls are TRBV6-8 and TRBJ1-5; D is uncertain. The CDR3 loop spans 13 amino acids. Germline assignment: CDR1 MNHGY and CDR2 SAAAGT. Trimming took 5 bases from V and 7 from J, leaving 12 bases between them. The CDR3 loop is CASSGNGVQPQHF. The CDR3 DNA reads TGTGCCAGCAGTGGTAACGGGGTACAGCCCCAGCATTTT.

This clonotype was seen a handful of times. The V gene is TRBV7-2, the J gene TRBJ1-1; no reliable D call. The germline CDR1 and CDR2 sequences are SGHTA and FQGNSA. V was cut by 3 bases and J by 5 bases, with 16 bases left in between. The length of the CDR3 is 15 residues. The CDR3 region is CASSFRAGPYTEAFF. The CDR3 bases are TGTGCCAGCAGCTTTAGGGCTGGTCCCTATACTGAAGCTTTCTTT.

The CDR3 nucleotides read TGCAGTGCTAGAGGACAAGGGGGGCAGACCCAGTACTTC. Protein: CSARGQGGQTQYF. The rearrangement uses TRBV20-1 and TRBJ2-5, with D tentatively TRBD1 or TRBD2 (6 bases each). Germline V gene sequence: CDR1 DFQATT, CDR2 SNEGSKA (reference sequence). The germline V and J ends were trimmed by 1 base and 6 bases, with 12 bases remaining between them. This CDR3 spans 13 amino acids.

This clonotype appeared a few times. The rearrangement uses TRBV7-9 and TRBJ2-1; TRBD2 matches at 8 bases. Germline V CDR1 and CDR2: SEHNR, FQNEAQ (reference sequence). V trimming: 7 bases; J trimming: 7 bases; junction bases outside the gene matches: 18. The CDR3 runs 17 residues. CDR3 residues: CASTKPLAGPKANEQFF. As DNA, the CDR3 is TGTGCCAGCACCAAACCTTTAGCGGGACCCAAAGCAAATGAGCAGTTCTTC.

The V and J genes are TRBV6-1 and TRBJ2-3; D may correspond to TRBD1 or TRBD2 (5 bases each). The CDR3 is 15 residues long. The V end was cut by 7 bases, the J end by 2 bases, with 16 bases between. Germline-derived CDR1 and CDR2 are MNHNS and SASEGT. The chain's CDR3 is CASKVDPGPTDTQYF. CDR3 sequence (DNA): TGTGCCAGCAAGGTCGACCCGGGGCCCACAGATACGCAGTATTTT.